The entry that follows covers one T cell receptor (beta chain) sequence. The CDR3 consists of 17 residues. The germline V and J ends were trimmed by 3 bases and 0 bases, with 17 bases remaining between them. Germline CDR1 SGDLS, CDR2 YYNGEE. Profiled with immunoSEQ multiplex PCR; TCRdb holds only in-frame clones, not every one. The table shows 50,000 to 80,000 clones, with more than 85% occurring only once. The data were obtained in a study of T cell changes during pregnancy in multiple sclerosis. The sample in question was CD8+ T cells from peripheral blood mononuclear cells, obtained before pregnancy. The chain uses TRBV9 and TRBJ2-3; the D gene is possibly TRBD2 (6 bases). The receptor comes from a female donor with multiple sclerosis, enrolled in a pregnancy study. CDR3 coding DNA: TGTGCCAGCAGCGCTGGAGGGGCTACCCCGAGCACAGATACGCAGTATTTT. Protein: CASSAGGATPSTDTQYF.